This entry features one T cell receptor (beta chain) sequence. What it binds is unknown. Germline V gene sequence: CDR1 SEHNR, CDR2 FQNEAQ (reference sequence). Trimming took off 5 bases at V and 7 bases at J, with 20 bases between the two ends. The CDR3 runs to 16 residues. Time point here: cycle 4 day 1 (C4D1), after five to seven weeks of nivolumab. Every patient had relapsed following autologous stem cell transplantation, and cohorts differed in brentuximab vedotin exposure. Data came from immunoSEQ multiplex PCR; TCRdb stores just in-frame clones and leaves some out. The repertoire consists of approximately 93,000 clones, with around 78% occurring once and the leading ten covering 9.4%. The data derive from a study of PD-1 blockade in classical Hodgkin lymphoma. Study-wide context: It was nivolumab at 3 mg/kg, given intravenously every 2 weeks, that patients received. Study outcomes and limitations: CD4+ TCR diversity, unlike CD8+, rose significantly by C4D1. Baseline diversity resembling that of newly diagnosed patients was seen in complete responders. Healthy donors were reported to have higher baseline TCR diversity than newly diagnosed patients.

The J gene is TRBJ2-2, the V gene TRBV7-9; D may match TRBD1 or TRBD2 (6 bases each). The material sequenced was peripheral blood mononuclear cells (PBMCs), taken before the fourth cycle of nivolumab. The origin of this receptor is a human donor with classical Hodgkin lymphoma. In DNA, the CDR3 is TGTGCCAGCAGCCAACCATGGGGGGCGAGTAGCGGGGAGCTGTTTTTT. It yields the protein CASSQPWGASSGELFF. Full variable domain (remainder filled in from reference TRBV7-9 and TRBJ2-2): DTGVSQNPRHKITKRGQNVTFRCDPISEHNRLYWYRQTLGQGPEFLTYFQNEAQLEKSRLLSDRFSAERPKGSFSTLEIQRTEQGDSAMYLCASSQPWGASSGELFFGEGSRLTVL.